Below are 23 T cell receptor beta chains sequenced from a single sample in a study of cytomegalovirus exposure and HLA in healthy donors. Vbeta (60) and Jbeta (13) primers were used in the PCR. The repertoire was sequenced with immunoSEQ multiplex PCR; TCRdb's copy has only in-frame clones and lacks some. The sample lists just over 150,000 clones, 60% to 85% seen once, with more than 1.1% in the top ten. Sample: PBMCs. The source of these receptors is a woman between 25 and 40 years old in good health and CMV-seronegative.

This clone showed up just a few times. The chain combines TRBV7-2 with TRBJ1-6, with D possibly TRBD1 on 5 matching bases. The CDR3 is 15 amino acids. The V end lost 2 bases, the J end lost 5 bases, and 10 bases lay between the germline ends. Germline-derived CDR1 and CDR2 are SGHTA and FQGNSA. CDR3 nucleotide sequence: TGTGCCAGCAGCTTAAGGGGCAATGATAATTCACCCCTCCACTTT. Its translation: CASSLRGNDNSPLHF.

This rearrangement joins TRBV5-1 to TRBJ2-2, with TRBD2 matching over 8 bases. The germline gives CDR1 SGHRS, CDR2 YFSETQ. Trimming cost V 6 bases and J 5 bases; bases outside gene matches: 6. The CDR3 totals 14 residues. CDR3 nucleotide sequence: TGCGCCAGCATCGGGGGGGCCGGAACCGGGGAGCTGTTTTTT. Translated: CASIGGAGTGELFF. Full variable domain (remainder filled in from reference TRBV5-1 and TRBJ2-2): KAGVTQTPRYLIKTRGQQVTLSCSPISGHRSVSWYQQTPGQGLQFLFEYFSETQRNKGNFPGRFSGRQFSNSRSEMNVSTLELGDSALYLCASIGGAGTGELFFGEGSRLTVL.

The CDR3 loop is CASSAMGGSEKLFF. For the CDR3, the DNA is TGTGCCAGCAGCGCAATGGGGGGAAGTGAAAAACTGTTTTTT. The chain recombines TRBV7-2 with TRBJ1-4, with D perhaps matching TRBD1 (5 bases). CDR1 is SGHTA, CDR2 FQGNSA, per germline. V gave up 5 bases and J gave up 7 bases, with 14 bases separating them. The CDR3 length is 14 residues.

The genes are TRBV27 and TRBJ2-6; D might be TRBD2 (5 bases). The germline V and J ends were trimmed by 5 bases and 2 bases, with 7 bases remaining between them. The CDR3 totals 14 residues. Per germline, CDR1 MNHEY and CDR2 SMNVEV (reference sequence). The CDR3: CASSTRAGANVLTF. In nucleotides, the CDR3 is TGTGCCAGCAGTACGAGGGCTGGGGCCAACGTCCTGACTTTC.

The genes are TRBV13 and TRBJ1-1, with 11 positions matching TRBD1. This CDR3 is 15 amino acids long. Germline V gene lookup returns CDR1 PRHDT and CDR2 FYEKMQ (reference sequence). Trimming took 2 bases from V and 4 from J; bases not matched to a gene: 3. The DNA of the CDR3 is TGTGCCAGCAGCTTATTGGGGACAGGGGGCACTGAAGCTTTCTTT. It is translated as CASSLLGTGGTEAFF. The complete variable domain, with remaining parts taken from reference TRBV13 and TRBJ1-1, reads AAGVIQSPRHLIKEKRETATLKCYPIPRHDTVYWYQQGPGQDPQFLISFYEKMQSDKGSIPDRFSAQQFSDYHSELNMSSLELGDSALYFCASSLLGTGGTEAFFGQGTRLTVV.

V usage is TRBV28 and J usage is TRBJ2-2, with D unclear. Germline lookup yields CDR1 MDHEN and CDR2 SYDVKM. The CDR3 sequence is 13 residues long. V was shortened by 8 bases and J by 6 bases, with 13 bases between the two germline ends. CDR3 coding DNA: TGTGCCAGCCTAAGCTCTCTCGCCGGGGAGCTGTTTTTT. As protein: CASLSSLAGELFF.

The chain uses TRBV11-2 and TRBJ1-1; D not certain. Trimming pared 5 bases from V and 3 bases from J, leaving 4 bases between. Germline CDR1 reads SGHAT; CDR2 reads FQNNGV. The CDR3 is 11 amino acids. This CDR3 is CASSPYTEAFF. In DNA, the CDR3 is TGTGCCAGCAGCCCATACACTGAAGCTTTCTTT.

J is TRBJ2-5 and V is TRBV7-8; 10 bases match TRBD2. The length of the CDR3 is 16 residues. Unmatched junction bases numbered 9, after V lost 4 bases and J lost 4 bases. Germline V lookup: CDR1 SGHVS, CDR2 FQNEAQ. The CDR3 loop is CASSSQTSGVGETQYF. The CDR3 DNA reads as TGTGCCAGCAGCTCTCAAACTAGCGGGGTTGGAGAGACCCAGTACTTC.

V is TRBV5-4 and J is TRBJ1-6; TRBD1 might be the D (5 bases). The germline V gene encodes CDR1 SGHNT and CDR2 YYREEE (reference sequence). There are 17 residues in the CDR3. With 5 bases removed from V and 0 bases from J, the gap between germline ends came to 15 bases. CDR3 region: CASSPQGFGSYNSPLHF. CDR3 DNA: TGTGCCAGCAGTCCGCAGGGATTCGGCTCCTATAATTCACCCCTCCACTTT.

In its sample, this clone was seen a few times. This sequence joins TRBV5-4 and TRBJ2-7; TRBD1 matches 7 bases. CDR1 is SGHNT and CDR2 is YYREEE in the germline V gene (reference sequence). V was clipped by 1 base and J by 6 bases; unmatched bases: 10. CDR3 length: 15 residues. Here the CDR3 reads CASSLSGTVLREQYF. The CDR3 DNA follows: TGTGCCAGCAGCTTGAGTGGGACAGTCCTCCGCGAGCAGTACTTC.

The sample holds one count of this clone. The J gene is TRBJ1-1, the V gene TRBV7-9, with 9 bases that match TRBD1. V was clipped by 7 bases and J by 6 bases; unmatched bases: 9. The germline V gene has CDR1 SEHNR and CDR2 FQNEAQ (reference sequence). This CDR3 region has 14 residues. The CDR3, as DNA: TGTGCCAGCACCGAGGGACAGGGAGGATCTGAAGCTTTCTTT. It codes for CASTEGQGGSEAFF. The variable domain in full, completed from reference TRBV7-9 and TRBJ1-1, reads DTGVSQNPRHKITKRGQNVTFRCDPISEHNRLYWYRQTLGQGPEFLTYFQNEAQLEKSRLLSDRFSAERPKGSFSTLEIQRTEQGDSAMYLCASTEGQGGSEAFFGQGTRLTVV.

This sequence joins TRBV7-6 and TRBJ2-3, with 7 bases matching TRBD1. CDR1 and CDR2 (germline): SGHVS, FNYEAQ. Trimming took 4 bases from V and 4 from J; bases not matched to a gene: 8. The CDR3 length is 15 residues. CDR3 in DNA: TGTGCCAGCAGCTCGCACAGGGGATTCCCAGATACGCAGTATTTT. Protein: CASSSHRGFPDTQYF.

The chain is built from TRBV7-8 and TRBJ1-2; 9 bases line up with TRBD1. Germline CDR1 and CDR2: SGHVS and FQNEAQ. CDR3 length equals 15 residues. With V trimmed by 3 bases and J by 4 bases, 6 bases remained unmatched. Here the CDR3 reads CASSFTGGAGYGYTF. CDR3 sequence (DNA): TGTGCCAGCAGCTTCACAGGGGGCGCGGGCTATGGCTACACCTTC.

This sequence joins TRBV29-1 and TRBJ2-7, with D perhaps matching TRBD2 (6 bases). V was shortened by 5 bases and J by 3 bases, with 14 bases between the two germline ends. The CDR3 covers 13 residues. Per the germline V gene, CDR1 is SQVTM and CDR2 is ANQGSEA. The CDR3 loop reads CSVLRAGLYEQYF. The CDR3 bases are TGCAGCGTTCTCCGTGCGGGACTCTACGAGCAGTACTTC.

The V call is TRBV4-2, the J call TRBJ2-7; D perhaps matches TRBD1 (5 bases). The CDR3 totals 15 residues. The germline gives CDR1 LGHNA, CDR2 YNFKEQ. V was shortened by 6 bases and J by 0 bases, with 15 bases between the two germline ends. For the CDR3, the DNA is TGTGCCAGCAGGATGGGCAGGGCAAACTCCTACGAGCAGTACTTC. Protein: CASRMGRANSYEQYF.

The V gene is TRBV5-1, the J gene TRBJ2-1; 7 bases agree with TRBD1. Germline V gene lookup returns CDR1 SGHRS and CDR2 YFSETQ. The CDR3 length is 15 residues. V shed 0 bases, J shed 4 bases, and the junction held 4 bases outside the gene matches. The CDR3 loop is CASSLATGIYNEQFF. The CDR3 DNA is TGCGCCAGCAGCTTGGCGACAGGGATATACAATGAGCAGTTCTTC.

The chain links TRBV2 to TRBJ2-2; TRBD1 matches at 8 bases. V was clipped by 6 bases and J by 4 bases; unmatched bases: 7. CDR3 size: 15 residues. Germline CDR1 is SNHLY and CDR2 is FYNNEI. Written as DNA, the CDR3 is TGTGCCAGCAGCTTGGACAGGGCGCGCACCGGGGAGCTGTTTTTT. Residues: CASSLDRARTGELFF.

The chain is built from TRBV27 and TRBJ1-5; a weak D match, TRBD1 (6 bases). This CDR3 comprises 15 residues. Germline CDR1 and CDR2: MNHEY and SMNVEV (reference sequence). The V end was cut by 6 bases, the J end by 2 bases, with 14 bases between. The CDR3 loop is CASSPDRLGNQPQHF. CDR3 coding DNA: TGTGCCAGCAGCCCAGACAGGCTCGGCAATCAGCCCCAGCATTTT.

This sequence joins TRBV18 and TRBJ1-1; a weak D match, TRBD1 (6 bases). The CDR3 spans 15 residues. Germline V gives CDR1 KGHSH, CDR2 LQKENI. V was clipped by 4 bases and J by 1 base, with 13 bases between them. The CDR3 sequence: CASSRRQEANTEAFF. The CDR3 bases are TGTGCCAGCTCACGACGACAGGAGGCGAACACTGAAGCTTTCTTT.

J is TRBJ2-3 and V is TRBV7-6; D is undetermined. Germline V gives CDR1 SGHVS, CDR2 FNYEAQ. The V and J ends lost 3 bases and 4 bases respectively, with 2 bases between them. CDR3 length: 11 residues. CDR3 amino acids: CASSFADTQYF. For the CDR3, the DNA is TGTGCCAGCAGCTTCGCAGATACGCAGTATTTT.

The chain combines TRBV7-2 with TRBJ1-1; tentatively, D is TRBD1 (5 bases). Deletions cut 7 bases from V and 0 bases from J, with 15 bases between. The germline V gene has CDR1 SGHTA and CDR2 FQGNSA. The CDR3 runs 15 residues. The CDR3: CASTPGAEMNTEAFF. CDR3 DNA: TGTGCCAGCACCCCTGGGGCGGAAATGAACACTGAAGCTTTCTTT.

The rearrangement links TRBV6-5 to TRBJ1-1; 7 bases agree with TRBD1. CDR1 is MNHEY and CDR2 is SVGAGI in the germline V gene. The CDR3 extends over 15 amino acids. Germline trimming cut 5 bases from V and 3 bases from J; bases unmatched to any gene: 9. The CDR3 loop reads CASSPTTGIHTEAFF. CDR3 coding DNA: TGTGCCAGCAGTCCTACGACAGGGATCCACACTGAAGCTTTCTTT.

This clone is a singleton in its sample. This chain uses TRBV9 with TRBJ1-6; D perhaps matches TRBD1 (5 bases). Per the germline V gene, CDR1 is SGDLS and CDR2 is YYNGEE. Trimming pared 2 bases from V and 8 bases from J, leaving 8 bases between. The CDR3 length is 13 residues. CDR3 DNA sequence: TGTGCCAGCAGCGTTGGGGGGGATTCACCCCTCCACTTT. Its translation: CASSVGGDSPLHF.